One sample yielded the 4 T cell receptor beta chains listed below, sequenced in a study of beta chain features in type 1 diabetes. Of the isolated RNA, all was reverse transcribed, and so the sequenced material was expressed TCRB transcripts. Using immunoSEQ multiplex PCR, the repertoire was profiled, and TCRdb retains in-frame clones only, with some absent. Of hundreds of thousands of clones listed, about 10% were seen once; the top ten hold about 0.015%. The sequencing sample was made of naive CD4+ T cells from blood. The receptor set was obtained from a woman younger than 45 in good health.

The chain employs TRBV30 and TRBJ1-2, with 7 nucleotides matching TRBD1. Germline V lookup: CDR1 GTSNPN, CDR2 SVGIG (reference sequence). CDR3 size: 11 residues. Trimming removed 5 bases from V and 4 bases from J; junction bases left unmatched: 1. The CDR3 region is CAWGDSYGYTF. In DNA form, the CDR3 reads TGTGCCTGGGGGGACAGCTATGGCTACACCTTC.

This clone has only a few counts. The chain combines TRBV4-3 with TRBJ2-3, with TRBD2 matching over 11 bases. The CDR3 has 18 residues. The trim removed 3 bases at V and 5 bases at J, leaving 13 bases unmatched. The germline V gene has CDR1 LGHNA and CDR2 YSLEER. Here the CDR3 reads CASSHAGTSGRGRDTQYF. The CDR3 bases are TGCGCCAGCAGCCACGCCGGGACTAGCGGAAGGGGCAGAGATACGCAGTATTTT.

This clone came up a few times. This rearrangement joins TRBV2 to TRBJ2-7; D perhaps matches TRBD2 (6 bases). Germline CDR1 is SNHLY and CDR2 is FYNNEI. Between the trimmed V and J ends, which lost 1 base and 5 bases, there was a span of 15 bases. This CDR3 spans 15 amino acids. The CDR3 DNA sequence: TGTGCCAGCAGTGAAGTGTCTAGCGTCCGCGACGAGCAGTACTTC. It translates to CASSEVSSVRDEQYF.

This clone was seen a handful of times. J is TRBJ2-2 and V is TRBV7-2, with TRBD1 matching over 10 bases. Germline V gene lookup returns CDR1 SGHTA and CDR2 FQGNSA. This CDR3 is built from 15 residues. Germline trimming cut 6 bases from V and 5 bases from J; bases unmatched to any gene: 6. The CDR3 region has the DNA TGTGCCAGCAGGCCCGGGACAGGGGTTACCGGGGAGCTGTTTTTT. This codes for CASRPGTGVTGELFF.